These 3 T cell receptor beta chains share one sample of origin, sequenced in a study of shared clonotypes between healthy human individuals. Here immunoSEQ multiplex PCR was the method, and the copy in TCRdb shows in-frame clones only, minus some. Of approximately 110,000 clones in the sample, approximately 70% were seen once. The source material was memory CD8+ T cells sorted from blood. Subset denoted: CD45RO+ cells pooled with CCR7-negative TemRA cells. The origin of the receptors is a woman aged 30 to 39 in good health.

Only one count was recorded for this clone. The chain couples TRBV5-5 to TRBJ2-5, with 8 bases lining up with TRBD2. Judging by the DNA end, TRBJ2-7 fits better; the J call may be wrong. Germline values: CDR1 SGHKS, CDR2 YYEKEE (reference sequence). The CDR3 has 14 amino acids. In nucleotides, the CDR3 is TGTGCCAGCAGCTGGGCGGGGGGCTCCTACGAGCAGTACTTC. Its protein product is CASSWAGGSYEQYF.

This clone was seen just once. As DNA, the CDR3 is TGTGCCAGCAGTTTGCGGCTAGCGGGACTCCTCGGCAATGAGCAGTTCTTC. Translation: CASSLRLAGLLGNEQFF. This rearrangement joins TRBV28 to TRBJ2-1; TRBD2 agrees at 9 bases. The CDR3 runs to 17 residues. J was trimmed by 6 bases and V by 3 bases; bases with no gene match: 12. CDR1 is MDHEN and CDR2 is SYDVKM in the germline V gene.

Note on this clone: Other nucleotide sequences in the sample specify the same CDR3. The chain is built from TRBV9 and TRBJ2-1, with 8 nucleotides matching TRBD2. J lost 9 bases, V lost 4 bases, and 12 bases had no gene match. The CDR3 covers 15 residues. Germline V CDR1 and CDR2: SGDLS, YYNGEE. The CDR3 nucleotides are TGTGCCAGCAGCTATGGGGGTAGCGGGACGGGTGAGCAGTTCTTC. This translates into CASSYGGSGTGEQFF.